The 5 T cell receptor beta chains below all came from one sample that was sequenced in a study of blood T cells in healthy people across ages. A second roughly 6 to 11 cycle PCR used barcoded and J-beta primers. In TCRdb, the 5' RACE reads were re-called with MiXCR into one record per CDR3 protein. The sample holds 700,000 to 950,000 distinct CDR3 sequences, 55% to 75% seen once. The sequencing sample was made of blood. All receptors come from a man aged 25 to 40 in good health.

The rearrangement uses TRBV7-2 and TRBJ2-7; D perhaps matches TRBD2 (5 bases). CDR3 length equals 15 residues. V was shortened by 1 base and J by 3 bases, with 13 bases between the two germline ends. The V gene's germline CDR1 is SGHTA and CDR2 FQGNSA. CDR3 nucleotides: TGTGCCAGCAGCTTAGGGCGGGTCCTTGGCTACGAGCAGTACTTC. This sequence encodes CASSLGRVLGYEQYF.

The chain is built from TRBV20-1 and TRBJ2-1; D assignment may be TRBD1 or TRBD2 (5 bases each). Trimming stripped 3 bases from V and 9 bases from J, with 18 bases between. CDR3 size: 14 residues. Germline V gene lookup returns CDR1 DFQATT and CDR2 SNEGSKA (reference sequence). Written as DNA, the CDR3 is TGCAGTGCTAGCCGGGACCTGGGCTCTAGTGAGCAGTTCTTC. Translated, it gives CSASRDLGSSEQFF.

The chain employs TRBV28 and TRBJ2-7; 12 nucleotides line up with TRBD2. With the DNA end fitting TRBJ2-5 better, the J assignment may be wrong. CDR3 length equals 17 residues. The germline gives CDR1 MDHEN, CDR2 SYDVKM. This CDR3 is CASSFWTSGAVRATQYF. CDR3 coding DNA: TGTGCCAGCAGTTTTTGGACTAGCGGGGCCGTCCGGGCGACCCAGTACTTC.

The V and J genes are TRBV20-1 and TRBJ2-1; D call uncertain. There are 16 residues in the CDR3. Per germline, CDR1 DFQATT and CDR2 SNEGSKA (reference sequence). Trimming removed 0 bases at V and 4 bases at J, with 16 bases between. The DNA for the CDR3 is TGCAGTGCTAGAGATGGTCAACTAACTTTATACAATGAGCAGTTCTTC. Its translation: CSARDGQLTLYNEQFF.

V and J are TRBV6-1 and TRBJ1-1, with 7 bases aligning to TRBD1. The CDR3 totals 15 residues. CDR1 and CDR2 from the germline V gene are MNHNS and SASEGT. V gave up 3 bases and J gave up 1 base; unmatched junction bases: 5. In DNA form, the CDR3 reads TGTGCCAGCAGTGACGACAGGGTATCGAACACTGAAGCTTTCTTT. Translated: CASSDDRVSNTEAFF.